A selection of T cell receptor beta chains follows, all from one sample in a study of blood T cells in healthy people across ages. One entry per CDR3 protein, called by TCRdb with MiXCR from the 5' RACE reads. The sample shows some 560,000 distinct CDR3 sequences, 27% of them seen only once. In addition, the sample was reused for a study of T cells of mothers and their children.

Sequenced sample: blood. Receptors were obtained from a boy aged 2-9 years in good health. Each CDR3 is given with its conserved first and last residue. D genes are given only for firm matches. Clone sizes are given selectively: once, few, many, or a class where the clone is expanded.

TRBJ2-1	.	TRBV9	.	CASSVGPGNSYNEQFF	TGTGCCAGCAGCGTAGGTCCGGGGAACTCCTACAATGAGCAGTTCTTC
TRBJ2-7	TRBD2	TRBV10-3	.	CAISESDTSGLEQYF	TGTGCCATCAGTGAGTCGGACACTAGCGGGCTCGAGCAGTACTTC
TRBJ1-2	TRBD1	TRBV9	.	CASSVDPSRGRGGYTF	TGTGCCAGCAGCGTAGATCCTAGCAGGGGGCGCGGTGGCTACACCTTC
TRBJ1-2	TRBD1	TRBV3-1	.	CASSQGQGPPYGYTF	TGTGCCAGCAGCCAGGGACAGGGCCCCCCCTATGGCTACACCTTC
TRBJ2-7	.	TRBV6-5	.	CASSARPRGNEQYF	TGTGCCAGCAGTGCCCGGCCGAGGGGAAACGAGCAGTACTTC
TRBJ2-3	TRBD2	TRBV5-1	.	CASRTPGGSTDTQYF	TGCGCCAGCAGGACGCCGGGGGGTAGCACAGATACGCAGTATTTT
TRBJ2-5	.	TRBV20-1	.	CSARVNFQETQYF	TGCAGTGCTAGAGTCAACTTCCAAGAGACCCAGTACTTC
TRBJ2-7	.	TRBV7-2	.	CASSLLEAASVTDF	TGTGCCAGCAGCTTATTGGAGGCGGCTAGCGTAACCGACTTC
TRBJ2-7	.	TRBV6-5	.	CALQGGPYEQYF	TGTGCCTTACAAGGGGGGCCCTACGAGCAGTACTTC
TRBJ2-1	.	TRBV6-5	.	CASSYALRYSYNEQFF	TGTGCCAGCAGTTACGCACTCCGTTACTCCTACAATGAGCAGTTCTTC
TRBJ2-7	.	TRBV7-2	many	CASSRTVEQYF	TGTGCCAGCAGTAGGACGGTCGAGCAGTACTTC
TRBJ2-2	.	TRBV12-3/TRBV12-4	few	CTSSLRGSGTGELFF	TGTACCAGCAGTTTACGGGGGAGCGGCACCGGGGAGCTGTTTTTT
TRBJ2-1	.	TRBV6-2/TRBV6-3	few	CASSHRGAPHNEQFF	TGTGCCAGCAGCCACCGGGGGGCCCCTCACAATGAGCAGTTCTTC
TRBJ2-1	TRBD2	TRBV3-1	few	CASGWTSGGPPYNEQFF	TGTGCCAGCGGCTGGACTAGCGGGGGCCCTCCCTACAATGAGCAGTTCTTC